The rows below give T cell receptor beta chains drawn from one sample of a study of T cells in Graves' hyperthyroidism and ophthalmopathy. MiXCR was run by TCRdb on the multiplex PCR reads, yielding one entry per CDR3 protein. Found here are some 720,000 distinct CDR3 sequences, roughly 15% of them singletons; the top ten hold under 9.5%. The sequencing input was blood. The receptors were sampled from a man aged 18 to 29 with Graves' hyperthyroidism. Each CDR3 is given with its conserved first and last residue. The D gene is left open where the match is weak. Clone sizes are given selectively: once, few, many, or a class where the clone is expanded.

TRBV3-1	TRBJ2-2	TRBD1	many	CASSLTGSTGELFF	TGTGCCAGCAGCCTGACAGGGTCCACCGGGGAGCTGTTTTTT
TRBV7-9	TRBJ2-3	-	few	CASSLLRGGGTDTQYF	TGTGCCAGCAGCTTATTGCGAGGGGGAGGCACAGATACGCAGTATTTT
TRBV27	TRBJ2-7	TRBD2	-	CASRLRGGGAGGNSYEQYF	TGTGCCAGCAGGCTTCGGGGTGGGGGCGCGGGAGGGAATTCCTACGAGCAGTACTTC
TRBV25-1	TRBJ1-1	-	-	CASSPHSSSFEAFF	TGTGCCAGCAGCCCACACAGCTCCAGTTTTGAAGCTTTCTTT
TRBV6-5	TRBJ2-5	-	once	CASSFRSPQETQYF	TGTGCCAGCAGTTTCCGCAGTCCCCAAGAGACCCAGTACTTC
TRBV19	TRBJ2-1	-	few	CASRRGGPGLQQFF	TGTGCCAGTAGGAGGGGAGGCCCGGGGCTGCAGCAGTTCTTC
TRBV28	TRBJ2-5	-	many	CASSPLRETQYF	TGTGCCAGCAGTCCTCTGAGGGAGACCCAGTACTTC
TRBV19	TRBJ2-2	-	few	CATRVAENTGELFF	TGTGCCACCAGAGTAGCGGAGAACACCGGGGAGCTGTTTTTT
TRBV28	TRBJ2-5	TRBD1	-	CASSFQTGVETQYF	TGTGCCAGCAGTTTCCAGACAGGGGTAGAGACCCAGTACTTC
TRBV6-1	TRBJ2-7	-	many	CASSPGLSREQYF	TGTGCCAGCAGCCCGGGACTTTCGCGCGAGCAGTACTTC